This TCR beta chain was sequenced in a study of blood T cell repertoires in COVID-19. Study as a whole: Both acute and convalescent COVID-19 samples were obtained from the United States, Italy and Spain. T cells, B-cell-depleted T cells, or PBMCs supplied cDNA or gDNA.

Authors' methods: Amplification from reference gene primers served as the basis for estimated nucleated cell counts. Data came from immunoSEQ multiplex PCR; TCRdb stores just in-frame clones and leaves some out. Clone size and V and J calls were adopted from that table, with D and trimming inferred from the DNA. The table has about 230,000 clones, 65% to 85% seen once. This CDR3 spans 13 amino acids. Germline-derived CDR1 and CDR2 are SGHTA and FQGNSA. With 1 base removed from V and 1 base from J, the gap between germline ends came to 4 bases. Comment on this clone: This CDR3 is also generated by other DNA sequences in the sample.

The receptor's source is a woman of 80 years or more with acute or convalescent COVID-19. What was sequenced was peripheral blood. The gene calls are TRBV7-2 and TRBJ1-1; D is unclear. CDR3 sequence: CASSLVQNTEAFF. CDR3 bases: TGTGCCAGCAGCTTAGTTCAGAACACTGAAGCTTTCTTT. The entire variable domain, with the rest obtained from reference TRBV7-2 and TRBJ1-1, is as follows: GAGVSQSPSNKVTEKGKDVELRCDPISGHTALYWYRQSLGQGLEFLIYFQGNSAPDKSGLPSDRFSAERTGGSVSTLTIQRTQQEDSAVYLCASSLVQNTEAFFGQGTRLTVV.